Presented here are 19 T cell receptor beta chains from one specimen sequenced in a study of blood T cell repertoires in COVID-19. Method: immunoSEQ multiplex PCR; TCRdb's copy keeps in-frame clones and lacks some. The table shows 210,000 or so clones, with roughly 84% occurring only once. Material for sequencing was peripheral blood. The receptors were gathered from a woman over 75 with active or convalescent COVID-19.

The gene calls are TRBV5-6 and TRBJ2-3; 10 nucleotides align to TRBD2. The CDR3 is 13 amino acids. V trimming: 5 bases; J trimming: 5 bases; junction bases outside the gene matches: 2. Germline loops: CDR1 SGHDT, CDR2 YYEEEE. The CDR3 nucleotides are TGTGCCAGCAGGCTAGCGGGGGTAGATACGCAGTATTTT. Translated: CASRLAGVDTQYF.

This clone was detected a few times. The chain has TRBV9 and TRBJ2-7, with 13 bases aligning to TRBD2. This CDR3 comprises 15 residues. The germline CDR1 and CDR2 sequences are SGDLS and YYNGEE. V was pared by 2 bases and J by 2 bases, with 1 base of the junction left unmatched. CDR3 loop: CASSVGTSGAYEQYF. The CDR3 DNA follows: TGTGCCAGCAGCGTTGGGACTAGCGGGGCCTACGAGCAGTACTTC.

The J gene is TRBJ2-7, the V gene TRBV7-2, with TRBD1 as a possible D gene (6 bases). Deletions cut 5 bases from V and 7 bases from J, with 12 bases between. CDR3 length: 12 amino acids. Germline loops: CDR1 SGHTA, CDR2 FQGNSA. In DNA, the CDR3 is TGTGCCAGCAGCCCGGACAGAGATGAGCAGTACTTC. Translated: CASSPDRDEQYF. Full variable domain (missing parts from reference TRBV7-2 and TRBJ2-7): GAGVSQSPSNKVTEKGKDVELRCDPISGHTALYWYRQSLGQGLEFLIYFQGNSAPDKSGLPSDRFSAERTGGSVSTLTIQRTQQEDSAVYLCASSPDRDEQYFGPGTRLTVT.

The chain is built from TRBV15 and TRBJ2-7; D is perhaps TRBD1 (6 bases). V shed 4 bases and J shed 2 bases, with 12 bases lying between them. Germline V gives CDR1 LNHNV, CDR2 YYDKDF (reference sequence). The CDR3 is made up of 14 amino acids. The CDR3 loop reads CATSISDRTYEQYF. The DNA for the CDR3 is TGTGCCACCAGCATATCGGACAGAACCTACGAGCAGTACTTC.

The gene calls are TRBV27 and TRBJ2-1; TRBD1 might be the D (6 bases). Germline CDR1 is MNHEY and CDR2 is SMNVEV (reference sequence). Between the trimmed V and J ends, which lost 5 bases and 5 bases, there was a span of 19 bases. This CDR3 region has 16 residues. CDR3 in amino acids: CASSLTRGIRHNEQFF. CDR3 nucleotide sequence: TGTGCCAGCAGTCTAACCAGGGGAATTCGTCACAATGAGCAGTTCTTC.

The rearrangement joins TRBV30 to TRBJ2-5; TRBD1 might be the D (6 bases). Trimming pared 2 bases from V and 6 bases from J, leaving 13 bases between. The CDR3 has 13 amino acids. Germline values: CDR1 GTSNPN, CDR2 SVGIG (reference sequence). The CDR3 loop reads CAWSKGTRQTQYF. Here the CDR3 DNA reads TGTGCCTGGAGTAAGGGGACAAGGCAGACCCAGTACTTC. Based on the CDR3 plus reference TRBV30 and TRBJ2-5, the full variable domain is SQTIHQWPATLVQPVGSPLSLECTVEGTSNPNLYWYRQAAGRGLQLLFYSVGIGQISSEVPQNLSASRPQDRQFILSSKKLLLSDSGFYLCAWSKGTRQTQYFGPGTRLLVL.

V usage is TRBV7-2 and J usage is TRBJ1-6, with D maybe TRBD1 (6 bases). V dropped 1 base and J dropped 7 bases, with 11 bases sitting between them. Germline loops: CDR1 SGHTA, CDR2 FQGNSA. The CDR3 has 15 residues. The DNA of the CDR3 is TGTGCCAGCAGCTTAGACTGGACAGTGAATTCACCCCTCCACTTT. Amino acids: CASSLDWTVNSPLHF.

The chain links TRBV5-1 to TRBJ2-4; TRBD2 might be the D (7 bases). CDR3 length: 16 residues. With 2 bases removed from V and 2 bases from J, the gap between germline ends came to 14 bases. CDR1 and CDR2 (germline): SGHRS, YFSETQ. CDR3 nucleotide sequence: TGCGCCAGCAGCTTAGGGGGGGATCGTTCCAAAAACATTCAGTACTTC. Its translation: CASSLGGDRSKNIQYF.

V is TRBV4-3 and J is TRBJ2-7, with 10 bases lining up with TRBD1. The CDR3 is 16 amino acids. V was pared by 1 base and J by 2 bases, with 5 bases of the junction left unmatched. Germline lookup yields CDR1 LGHNA and CDR2 YSLEER. The CDR3 protein is CASSQGPGTGAYEQYF. CDR3 bases: TGCGCCAGCAGCCAAGGGCCCGGGACAGGGGCCTACGAGCAGTACTTC.

The rearrangement joins TRBV9 to TRBJ1-3; no reliable D call. The V end lost 0 bases, the J end lost 2 bases, and 9 bases lay between the germline ends. The CDR3 loop spans 15 amino acids. Germline values: CDR1 SGDLS, CDR2 YYNGEE. This chain's CDR3 is CASSVAGQAGNTIYF. As DNA, the CDR3 is TGTGCCAGCAGCGTAGCTGGGCAGGCTGGAAACACCATATATTTT.

The genes are TRBV9 and TRBJ2-3; D remains ambiguous. This CDR3 is 14 amino acids long. Trimming pared 2 bases from V and 3 bases from J, leaving 10 bases between. Looked up from germline, CDR1 is SGDLS and CDR2 is YYNGEE. The CDR3 DNA reads TGTGCCAGCAGCGTTTCACAAGTAACAGATACGCAGTATTTT. It encodes CASSVSQVTDTQYF. The variable domain in full, with the rest retrieved from reference TRBV9 and TRBJ2-3, is DSGVTQTPKHLITATGQRVTLRCSPRSGDLSVYWYQQSLDQGLQFLIQYYNGEERAKGNILERFSAQQFPDLHSELNLSSLELGDSALYFCASSVSQVTDTQYFGPGTRLTVL.

J is TRBJ2-1 and V is TRBV7-2; 11 nucleotides align to TRBD2. CDR3 length: 13 amino acids. Trimming removed 8 bases from V and 9 bases from J; junction bases left unmatched: 6. Germline CDR1 reads SGHTA; CDR2 reads FQGNSA. CDR3 DNA sequence: TGTGCCAGCGTAGCGGGAGGGCCGGGTGAGCAGTTCTTC. It codes for CASVAGGPGEQFF.

This clone was recorded once. The chain combines TRBV19 with TRBJ2-2, with D possibly TRBD1 on 5 matching bases. CDR3 length: 15 amino acids. Trimming left V 3 bases short and J 3 bases short, with 11 bases between. Germline CDR1 and CDR2: LNHDA and SQIVND (reference sequence). The CDR3 sequence is CASSIIGAHTGELFF. Written as DNA, the CDR3 is TGTGCCAGTAGTATCATAGGGGCCCACACCGGGGAGCTGTTTTTT.

The CDR3 is CATSEGAYNSPLHF. The DNA of the CDR3 is TGTGCCACCAGTGAAGGAGCATATAATTCACCCCTCCACTTT. The rearrangement links TRBV24-1 to TRBJ1-6; D remains ambiguous. The CDR3 consists of 14 residues. Germline values: CDR1 KGHDR, CDR2 SFDVKD. V shed 4 bases and J shed 4 bases, with 7 bases lying between them.

The chain uses TRBV4-3 and TRBJ1-2; D gene unclear. Trimming cost V 1 base and J 0 bases, with 9 bases left between them. The CDR3 is made up of 15 amino acids. Germline CDR1 is LGHNA and CDR2 is YSLEER. CDR3: CASSQVLDTNYGYTF. DNA for the CDR3: TGCGCCAGCAGCCAAGTACTCGATACTAACTATGGCTACACCTTC.

The rearrangement links TRBV3-1 (or the pseudogene TRBV3-2) to TRBJ2-1, with D perhaps TRBD1 (5 bases). Trimming stripped 4 bases from V and 8 bases from J, with 12 bases between. Germline CDR1 LGHDT, CDR2 YNNKEL (reference sequence). The CDR3 has 13 amino acids. CDR3 bases: TGTGCCAGCAGCCGAAGGGGCGCGGATGAGCAGTTCTTC. It codes for CASSRRGADEQFF.

V usage is TRBV12-3 or TRBV12-4 and J usage is TRBJ1-4; D gene ambiguous. The CDR3 covers 13 residues. The V end was cut by 6 bases, the J end by 8 bases, with 13 bases between. CDR3 loop: CASRSERGEKLFF. CDR3 nucleotides: TGTGCCAGCAGGTCAGAGAGAGGAGAAAAACTGTTTTTT.

The chain uses TRBV6-6 and TRBJ2-7; the D gene is possibly TRBD2 (6 bases). CDR1 is MNHNY, CDR2 SVGAGI, per germline (reference sequence). This CDR3 has 15 amino acids. The ends were cut back, 5 bases at V and 3 bases at J, with 17 bases in the middle. The CDR3, as DNA: TGTGCCAGCAGTCCGCGGGGTGAGGGGTTCTACGAGCAGTACTTC. As protein: CASSPRGEGFYEQYF.

This chain links TRBV7-9 with TRBJ2-1, with 12 bases that match TRBD2. Losses at the gene ends were 3 bases for V and 7 bases for J; bases not matched to a gene: 4. The CDR3 is 15 residues long. Germline CDR1 and CDR2: SEHNR and FQNEAQ (reference sequence). The CDR3 region is CASSFGLAGMNEQFF. In DNA form, the CDR3 reads TGTGCCAGCAGCTTTGGACTAGCGGGAATGAATGAGCAGTTCTTC.